Listed below are T cell receptor beta chains from one sample, sequenced in a study of blood T cell repertoires in COVID-19. Profiling relied on immunoSEQ multiplex PCR, and the TCRdb table lists in-frame clones only, not all of them. The sample shows fewer than 400,000 clones, nearly 90% of them seen only once. Sequences were obtained from PBMCs or T cells enriched from blood (not recorded which). These receptors were obtained from a woman under 40 who had recovered from COVID-19. Both conserved end residues are part of each CDR3. The D gene is left open where the match is weak. A clone size is listed for some rows: how often the clone was seen (once, few, many), or a class if it is expanded.

>NA|TRBD1|TRBJ1-2|TRBV4-1
TGCGCCAGCAGATCACAGGGGGCGCAAAGGGGCTATGGCTACACCTTC
CASRSQGAQRGYGYTF
>NA|NA|TRBJ2-5|TRBV12-3/TRBV12-4
TGTGCCAGCAGTTTTTTTATGGAGACCCAGTACTTC
CASSFFMETQYF
>NA|TRBD2|TRBJ2-2|TRBV11-2
TGTGCCAGCAGCTTGGGGACTAGCGGGAACACCGGGGAGCTGTTTTTT
CASSLGTSGNTGELFF
>once|NA|TRBJ2-1|TRBV5-6
TGTGCCAGCAGCTTTCGTCAAGACCCTGGGGCCGGCTACAATGAGCAGTTCTTC
CASSFRQDPGAGYNEQFF
>NA|TRBD1|TRBJ2-5|TRBV7-9
TGTGCCAGCAGTGGACAGGGGGAAGAGACCCAGTACTTC
CASSGQGEETQYF
>NA|TRBD1|TRBJ2-7|TRBV5-4
TGTGCCAGCAGCTTGTTGACAGGGGACGAGCAGTACTTC
CASSLLTGDEQYF
>once|TRBD2|TRBJ2-5|TRBV5-1
TGCGCCAGCACCTTAGCGGGAGGGATTCAAGAGACCCAGTACTTC
CASTLAGGIQETQYF
>NA|NA|TRBJ2-2|TRBV6-2/TRBV6-3
TGTGCCAGCAGTTACACGGATACCGGAGCCGGGGAGCTGTTTTTT
CASSYTDTGAGELFF
>few|NA|TRBJ2-3|TRBV5-1
TGCGCCAGCAGCCCACTCTTAGGGGGTACGCAGTATTTT
CASSPLLGGTQYF
>NA|TRBD1|TRBJ1-2|TRBV5-8
TGTGCCAGCAGCCAACCGACAGGGTTCTTCTATGGCTACACCTTC
CASSQPTGFFYGYTF
>NA|NA|TRBJ1-6|TRBV15
TGTGCCACCAGCAGAGTTCTCTCTTGGGAGCGAAATTCACCCCTCCACTTT
CATSRVLSWERNSPLHF
>NA|NA|TRBJ1-3|TRBV7-9
TGTGCCAGCAGCTTAGAGGGAGGGGGAAACACCATATATTTT
CASSLEGGGNTIYF
>NA|NA|TRBJ1-5|TRBV4-2
TGTGCCAGCAGCCAAGAAAGCGGGGGAAACCAGCCCCAGCATTTT
CASSQESGGNQPQHF
>NA|NA|TRBJ1-5|TRBV4-1
TGCGCCAGCAGCCAAGATGGTCCAGGGGATCAGCCCCAGCATTTT
CASSQDGPGDQPQHF
>few|NA|TRBJ2-2|TRBV1
TGCACCAGCAGCGCAGGAAAGGGGTCGGAGCGGGAGGCGAACACCGGGGAGCTGTTTTTT
CTSSAGKGSEREANTGELFF
>NA|TRBD1|TRBJ2-7|TRBV2
TGTGCCACCAAACGGGACAGGGCCTACGAGCAGTACTTC
CATKRDRAYEQYF
>NA|NA|TRBJ2-7|TRBV6-2/TRBV6-3
TGTGCCAGCAGTCCGACAGGCGATCCCTACGAGCAGTACTTC
CASSPTGDPYEQYF
>NA|NA|TRBJ1-6|TRBV5-1
TGCGCCAGCAGCTTGGAACAGGGTGGTTCACCCCTCCACTTT
CASSLEQGGSPLHF
>NA|NA|TRBJ2-5|TRBV9
TGTGCCAGCAGCGTAGGCGACAGCGCCTTCGGGGAGACCCAGTACTTC
CASSVGDSAFGETQYF
>few|NA|TRBJ1-5|TRBV5-1
TGCGCCAGCACGGCGTTTCCTGACACCCCAGAGTCCCAGCATTTT
CASTAFPDTPESQHF
>NA|TRBD1|TRBJ2-7|TRBV30
TGTGCCTGGAGAGGACAGGCAACCTACGAGCAGTACTTC
CAWRGQATYEQYF
>NA|NA|TRBJ2-5|TRBV4-2
TGTGCCAGCAGCCAAGATTACGTAGAGGTTTTGTCGGAGACCCAGTACTTC
CASSQDYVEVLSETQYF
>NA|NA|TRBJ2-2|TRBV28
TGTGCCAGCAGTTTAACAGACACCGGGGAGCTGTTTTTT
CASSLTDTGELFF